The clone carrying this TCR beta chain was counted a few times. What it binds is not known. TCRdb re-called the 5' RACE reads with MiXCR, one entry per CDR3 protein. The repertoire has more than 40,000 distinct CDR3 sequences, just under 30% of them found once; the top ten carry around 4%. Per germline, CDR1 DFQATT and CDR2 SNEGSKA (reference sequence). The CDR3 sequence is 13 residues long. The V gene lost 4 bases and the J gene lost 2 bases, with 10 bases spanning the gap. Study conclusions and caveats: In terms of TCR gene usage, tumor memory CD4+ T cells clustered together with blood and lymph node memory CD4+ cells, as well as with lymph node naive CD4+ cells. Greatest tumor Treg TCR overlap was with tumor naive CD4+ cells.

Input material: memory CD4+ T cells sorted from a lymph node. Indicated subset: memory CD4+ T cells, CD4+CD45RO+CD25-. The clonotype was recovered from a female donor with breast cancer. The rearrangement links TRBV20-1 to TRBJ2-3, with D possibly matching TRBD1 (6 bases). The CDR3 loop reads CSANRQDTDTQYF. CDR3 nucleotide sequence: TGCAGTGCTAACCGACAGGACACAGATACGCAGTATTTT.